Below are 4 T cell receptor beta chains sequenced from a single sample in a study of T cell responses to AZD1222 COVID-19 vaccine. Only in-frame clones appear in the TCRdb table, and some are missing; sequencing was by immunoSEQ multiplex PCR. The sample carries 150,000 to 200,000 clones, 75% to 90% recorded once. This specimen consisted of peripheral blood, obtained on day 0 of MenACWY control vaccination. The receptors were sampled from an adult in good health.

This chain links TRBV7-8 with TRBJ1-6; unclear D gene. The CDR3 loop spans 13 amino acids. Germline V gives CDR1 SGHVS, CDR2 FQNEAQ. With 6 bases removed from V and 2 bases from J, the gap between germline ends came to 5 bases. In nucleotides, the CDR3 is TGTGCCAGCAGTTCTGCCTATAATTCACCCCTCCACTTT. Translating it yields CASSSAYNSPLHF.

V usage is TRBV7-3 and J usage is TRBJ2-3; D uncertain. Germline V gene lookup returns CDR1 SGHTA and CDR2 FQGTGA. V gave up 0 bases and J gave up 3 bases, with 7 bases separating them. This CDR3 is 14 amino acids long. Here the CDR3 reads CASSLTAVTDTQYF. The DNA for the CDR3 is TGTGCCAGCAGCTTAACGGCAGTTACAGATACGCAGTATTTT.

The V and J genes are TRBV6-5 and TRBJ2-7; 11 positions agree with TRBD2. J gave up 2 bases and V 5 bases, and 5 bases lay outside the gene matches. Germline V gives CDR1 MNHEY, CDR2 SVGAGI. The CDR3 runs to 15 residues. For the CDR3, the DNA is TGTGCCAGCAGTCGTGGACTAGCGGGTACCTACGAGCAGTACTTC. Its translation is CASSRGLAGTYEQYF.

The chain couples TRBV5-1 to TRBJ1-2; a weak D match, TRBD1 (6 bases). Germline assignment: CDR1 SGHRS and CDR2 YFSETQ. The CDR3 runs 14 residues. V lost 4 bases and J lost 5, with 15 bases in between. CDR3 nucleotides: TGCGCCAGCAGCCAAAACAGGGTTGAGTATGGCTACACCTTC. This codes for CASSQNRVEYGYTF.